A selection of T cell receptor beta chains follows, all from one sample in a study of T-cell reconstitution after alpha-beta-depleted transplantation in children. In TCRdb, the PCR reads were re-called with MiXCR into one record per CDR3 protein. Among around 360,000 distinct CDR3 sequences, about a tenth were seen once, and the ten largest hold 2% to 3%. Here the sequenced sample was PBMCs from the stem cell graft donor, taken from the stem cell graft. Receptors originate from a human donor who donated a stem cell graft to a child with acute lymphoblastic leukemia. Both conserved end residues are part of each CDR3. D genes are given only for firm matches. Where a row states a size, it is once, few, many or the class of an expanded clone; other rows omit it.

>many|TRBJ2-2|.|TRBV4-2
CASSPTGTNTGELFF
TGTGCCAGCAGCCCAACCGGAACGAACACCGGGGAGCTGTTTTTT
>few|TRBJ2-1|.|TRBV27
CASSDPVLAREQFF
TGTGCCAGCAGTGACCCCGTCCTAGCCCGGGAGCAGTTCTTC
>.|TRBJ2-5|TRBD2|TRBV20-1
CSARDTGGQETQYF
TGCAGTGCTAGAGATACGGGGGGGCAAGAGACCCAGTACTTC
>.|TRBJ2-1|TRBD2|TRBV11-2
CASSPSLGRANEQFF
TGTGCCAGCAGCCCCAGCCTCGGGAGGGCCAATGAGCAGTTCTTC
>many|TRBJ1-2|.|TRBV20-1
CSASPPESYGYTF
TGCAGTGCTAGCCCGCCCGAATCCTATGGCTACACCTTC
>few|TRBJ2-7|.|TRBV7-8
CASSSYKTGIYEQYF
TGTGCCAGCAGCTCATACAAAACGGGGATATACGAGCAGTACTTC
>.|TRBJ2-3|TRBD2|TRBV7-9
CASSIPAGLATDTQYF
TGTGCCAGCAGCATCCCGGCGGGACTAGCGACAGATACGCAGTATTTT
>many|TRBJ2-1|TRBD2|TRBV5-1
CASSLELAGVNEQFF
TGCGCCAGCAGCTTGGAACTAGCGGGGGTCAATGAGCAGTTCTTC
>few|TRBJ2-1|TRBD2|TRBV12-3/TRBV12-4
CASSLISMGTSINEQFF
TGTGCCAGCAGTTTAATTTCGATGGGGACTAGTATCAATGAGCAGTTCTTC
>.|TRBJ2-1|.|TRBV12-3/TRBV12-4
CASGRIEQFF
TGTGCCAGCGGTAGGATTGAGCAGTTCTTC
>few|TRBJ1-2|.|TRBV9
CASSALLGGTVRGYTF
TGTGCCAGCAGCGCCCTTTTAGGAGGGACGGTTCGTGGCTACACCTTC
>few|TRBJ1-4|.|TRBV7-8
CASSLTGRTNEKLFF
TGTGCCAGCAGCTTAACAGGGCGTACTAATGAAAAACTGTTTTTT
>many|TRBJ1-1|.|TRBV9
CASSVPTDTEAFF
TGTGCCAGCAGCGTACCCACGGACACTGAAGCTTTCTTT
>.|TRBJ1-5|TRBD1|TRBV6-2/TRBV6-3
CASRATGGAGQPQHF
TGTGCCAGCAGAGCGACAGGGGGCGCGGGTCAGCCCCAGCATTTT
>few|TRBJ2-3|TRBD1|TRBV4-2
CASSQEFRGGPDTQYF
TGTGCCAGCAGCCAAGAATTTAGAGGGGGCCCAGATACGCAGTATTTT
>many|TRBJ2-7|.|TRBV20-1
CSASGKDSYEQYF
TGCAGTGCTAGCGGGAAGGACTCCTACGAGCAGTACTTC
>.|TRBJ1-4|.|TRBV13
CASSGRGATNEKLFF
TGTGCCAGCAGCGGCAGGGGAGCAACTAATGAAAAACTGTTTTTT
>many|TRBJ2-1|.|TRBV12-3/TRBV12-4
CASSSEPHNEQFF
TGTGCCAGCAGTTCGGAGCCGCATAATGAGCAGTTCTTC
>few|TRBJ1-2|.|TRBV20-1
CSPDGRSYGYTF
TGCAGCCCGGACGGCAGGTCCTATGGCTACACCTTC
>few|TRBJ1-5|.|TRBV12-3/TRBV12-4
CASSSGLSNQPQHF
TGTGCCAGCAGTTCGGGACTTAGCAATCAGCCCCAGCATTTT
>few|TRBJ2-1|TRBD2|TRBV20-1
CSAPSGRHEQFF
TGCAGTGCTCCTAGCGGGAGGCATGAGCAGTTCTTC
>few|TRBJ2-7|TRBD2|TRBV7-2
CASSLREGGVSYEQYF
TGTGCCAGCAGCTTAAGGGAGGGAGGGGTCTCCTACGAGCAGTACTTC